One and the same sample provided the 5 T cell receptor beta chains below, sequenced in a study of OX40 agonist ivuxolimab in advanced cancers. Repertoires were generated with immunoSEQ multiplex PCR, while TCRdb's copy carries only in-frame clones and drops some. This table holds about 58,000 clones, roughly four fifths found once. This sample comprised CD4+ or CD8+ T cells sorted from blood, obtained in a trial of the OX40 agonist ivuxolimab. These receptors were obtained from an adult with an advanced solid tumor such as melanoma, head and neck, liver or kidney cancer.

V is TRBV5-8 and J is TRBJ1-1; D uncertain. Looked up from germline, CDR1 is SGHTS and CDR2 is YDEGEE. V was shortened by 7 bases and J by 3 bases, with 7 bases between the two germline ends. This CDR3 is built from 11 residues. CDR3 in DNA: TGTGCCAGCGCGATCCACACTGAAGCTTTCTTT. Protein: CASAIHTEAFF.

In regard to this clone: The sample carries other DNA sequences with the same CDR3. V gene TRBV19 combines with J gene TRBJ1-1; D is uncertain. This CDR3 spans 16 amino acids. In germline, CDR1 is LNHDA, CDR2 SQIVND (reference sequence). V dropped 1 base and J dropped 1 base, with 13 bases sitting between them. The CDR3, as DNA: TGTGCCAGTAGTATAGCCCGGATCGTTTCGAACACTGAAGCTTTCTTT. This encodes CASSIARIVSNTEAFF.

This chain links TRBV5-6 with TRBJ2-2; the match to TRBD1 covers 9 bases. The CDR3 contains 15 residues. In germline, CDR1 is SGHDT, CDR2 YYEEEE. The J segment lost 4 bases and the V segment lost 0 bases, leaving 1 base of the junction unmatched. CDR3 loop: CASSLGDRATGELFF. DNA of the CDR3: TGTGCCAGCAGCTTGGGGGACAGGGCCACCGGGGAGCTGTTTTTT.

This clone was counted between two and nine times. The CDR3 bases are TGTGCCAGCAGTCTCCGGGGGGGGCCCCACACAGATACGCAGTATTTT. It translates to CASSLRGGPHTDTQYF. V and J are TRBV27 and TRBJ2-3; 8 bases match TRBD2. With V trimmed by 5 bases and J by 2 bases, 9 bases remained unmatched. Germline V gene lookup returns CDR1 MNHEY and CDR2 SMNVEV (reference sequence). This CDR3 is built from 16 residues.

CDR3 nucleotide sequence: TGTGCCAGCAGCCAACCGGGACAGGGAGGGGAGACCCAGTACTTC. Its protein is CASSQPGQGGETQYF. The V gene is TRBV4-2, the J gene TRBJ2-5; 9 bases fit TRBD1. Trimming at V came to 2 bases and at J to 5 bases, leaving 6 bases not matched to a gene. Germline V lookup: CDR1 LGHNA, CDR2 YNFKEQ. CDR3 length: 15 amino acids.